Here is one T cell receptor beta chain with its context. This entry is derived from a study of CD8+CD57+ T cells in acquired aplastic anemia. The junction had 2 bases not matched to a gene; V was cut back by 0 bases and J by 6 bases. The length of the CDR3 is 13 residues. Germline CDR1 ENHRY, CDR2 SYGVKD. Genomic DNA templated the TCR beta VDJ and CDR3 profiling. TCRdb passed the reads through MiXCR, listing each CDR3 protein once. Of about 220,000 distinct CDR3 sequences listed, approximately 35% were seen once; the top ten hold 1.1%. This clonotype was sampled from a human donor in good health, serving as a control. The genes are TRBV10-3 and TRBJ2-7; 7 nucleotides align to TRBD1. The sequenced sample was sorted CD4+, CD8+, or CD8+CD57+ T cells (not recorded which) from PBMCs. DNA for the CDR3: TGTGCCATCAGTGAGTCGTCAGGGGGCGAGCAGTACTTC. It is translated as CAISESSGGEQYF.